These 17 T cell receptor beta chains originate from one sample sequenced in a study of regulatory T cells in long-lasting Graves disease. As to time point: newly diagnosed GD, antithyroid drugs for less than 3 months. The TCR library was made from RNA extracted from PBMCs. Building of the TCR beta libraries involved iRepertoire HTBI primers and Arm-PCR of CDR3 regions. Each CDR3 protein gets one entry after TCRdb re-called the multiplex PCR reads with MiXCR. The data contain 400,000 to 550,000 distinct CDR3 sequences, about 16% of them singletons. This same sample was also taken into another study, of T cells in Graves' hyperthyroidism and ophthalmopathy.

Material: peripheral blood mononuclear cells (PBMCs), obtained at new diagnosis, from a patient treated with antithyroid drugs. The receptors stem from a woman aged 25 to 39 with Graves disease.

A few counts support this clonotype. CDR3 loop: CASSSGDSNQPQHF. Written as DNA, the CDR3 is TGTGCCAGCAGTTCGGGAGATAGCAATCAGCCCCAGCATTTT. The chain carries TRBV6-2 or TRBV6-3 and TRBJ1-5; no definite D call. The V end lost 4 bases, the J end lost 0 bases, and 7 bases lay between the germline ends. The CDR3 is made up of 14 amino acids. Germline V gene data show CDR1 as MNHEY and CDR2 as SVGEGT.

This clonotype was detected a few times. The chain joins TRBV5-5 to TRBJ1-3, with unresolved D. This CDR3 is 17 amino acids long. In germline, CDR1 is SGHKS, CDR2 YYEKEE (reference sequence). The ends were cut back, 1 base at V and 0 bases at J, with 14 bases in the middle. CDR3 coding DNA: TGTGCCAGCAGCTTGTTTGAGGGCCAAAGCTCTGGAAACACCATATATTTT. Amino acids: CASSLFEGQSSGNTIYF. Full variable domain (missing parts from reference TRBV5-5 and TRBJ1-3): DAGVTQSPTHLIKTRGQQVTLRCSPISGHKSVSWYQQVLGQGPQFIFQYYEKEERGRGNFPDRFSARQFPNYSSELNVNALLLGDSALYLCASSLFEGQSSGNTIYFGEGSWLTVV.

Turning to this clonotype: This may come from a read error, since a much larger clone is one base off. This chain joins TRBV3-1 and TRBJ2-5, with D perhaps matching TRBD2 (5 bases). This CDR3 has 13 residues. Looked up from germline, CDR1 is LGHDT and CDR2 is YNNKEL (reference sequence). Trimming cost V 5 bases and J 0 bases, with 7 bases left between them. The CDR3 DNA reads as TGTGCCAGCAGCGGGAGTTACCAAGAGACCCAGTACTTC. This codes for CASSGSYQETQYF.

The rearrangement joins TRBV6-1 to TRBJ1-1, with D uncertain. Germline-derived CDR1 and CDR2 are MNHNS and SASEGT. CDR3 length equals 11 residues. Trimming took off 6 bases at V and 7 bases at J, with 9 bases between the two ends. CDR3 in amino acids: CASRVQLEAFF. CDR3 nucleotides: TGTGCCAGCAGGGTACAGCTTGAAGCTTTCTTT.

To note about this clonotype: This may come from a read error, since a much larger clone is one base off. The J gene is TRBJ1-2, the V gene TRBV11-2, with D hard to call. This CDR3 is built from 13 residues. Germline V gene sequence: CDR1 SGHAT, CDR2 FQNNGV. The CDR3 here is CASSLDRWDGYAF. The CDR3 DNA reads TGTGCCAGCAGCTTAGATCGGTGGGATGGCTACGCCTTC.

This clonotype was detected a few times. The genes are TRBV4-1 and TRBJ1-3; a weak D match, TRBD1 (5 bases). CDR3 length equals 15 residues. Trimming removed 2 bases at V and 1 base at J, with 9 bases between. Germline values: CDR1 MGHRA, CDR2 YSYEKL. The CDR3 is CASSQSTASGNTIYF. CDR3 coding DNA: TGCGCCAGCAGCCAATCGACAGCATCTGGAAACACCATATATTTT.

This clonotype was seen at least ten times. This chain links TRBV5-6 with TRBJ1-5; D is possibly TRBD1 (5 bases). Trimming left V 2 bases short and J 3 bases short, with 18 bases between. This CDR3 contains 17 residues. CDR1 is SGHDT and CDR2 is YYEEEE in the germline V gene. The CDR3 reads CASSFFQGAGINQPQHF. The CDR3 DNA reads as TGTGCCAGCAGCTTTTTCCAAGGGGCAGGCATCAATCAGCCCCAGCATTTT.

This clonotype was recorded many times. This chain joins TRBV28 and TRBJ2-1, with D uncertain. This CDR3 comprises 15 residues. The germline V gene encodes CDR1 MDHEN and CDR2 SYDVKM. The germline V and J ends were trimmed by 3 bases and 1 base, with 10 bases remaining between them. The CDR3, as DNA: TGTGCCAGCAGTTTTGAAGGACGGTCCTACAATGAGCAGTTCTTC. Its protein product is CASSFEGRSYNEQFF.

This clonotype was detected many times. The V gene is TRBV12-3 or TRBV12-4, the J gene TRBJ2-7; the match to TRBD1 covers 8 bases. The CDR3 extends over 15 amino acids. With V trimmed by 6 bases and J by 0 bases, 7 bases remained unmatched. The CDR3 DNA reads as TGTGCCAGCAGAGGACAGGGCCGATTCTCCTACGAGCAGTACTTC. Amino acids: CASRGQGRFSYEQYF.

The table lists this clonotype with a few counts. V gene TRBV20-1 combines with J gene TRBJ2-3; 10 bases fit TRBD2. This CDR3 is built from 15 residues. V gave up 2 bases and J gave up 4 bases; unmatched junction bases: 6. The germline gives CDR1 DFQATT, CDR2 SNEGSKA (reference sequence). CDR3 nucleotide sequence: TGCAGTGCTAGACTAGCGGGGGCTGAGTCAGATACGCAGTATTTT. Amino acid sequence: CSARLAGAESDTQYF.

V is TRBV15 and J is TRBJ1-5; no clear D gene. Germline CDR1 LNHNV, CDR2 YYDKDF (reference sequence). This CDR3 has 14 amino acids. Trimming removed 3 bases at V and 7 bases at J, with 13 bases between. This chain's CDR3 is CATSRGEARQPQHF. CDR3 nucleotide sequence: TGTGCCACCAGCAGGGGAGAGGCGAGGCAGCCCCAGCATTTT.

This clonotype was recorded at least ten times. The chain carries TRBV30 and TRBJ2-5, with 7 bases identical to TRBD2. The V gene end was trimmed by 1 base and the J gene end by 5 bases; junction bases not matched to a gene: 7. The CDR3 is made up of 14 amino acids. The V gene's germline CDR1 is GTSNPN and CDR2 SVGIG (reference sequence). CDR3 DNA: TGTGCCTGGAGTGGGACTAGTTTTCAGGAGACCCAGTACTTC. This codes for CAWSGTSFQETQYF.

There are many counts of this clonotype. The genes are TRBV2 and TRBJ1-1, with a weak D call TRBD1 (6 bases). The ends were cut back, 7 bases at V and 1 base at J, with 10 bases in the middle. Germline V CDR1 and CDR2: SNHLY, FYNNEI. The CDR3 is 13 amino acids. In nucleotides, the CDR3 is TGTGCCAGCATGGGGGGGGCGAACACTGAAGCTTTCTTT. Translation: CASMGGANTEAFF. Combining the CDR3 with reference TRBV2 and TRBJ1-1 gives the whole variable domain EPEVTQTPSHQVTQMGQEVILRCVPISNHLYFYWYRQILGQKVEFLVSFYNNEISEKSEIFDDQFSVERPDGSNFTLKIRSTKLEDSAMYFCASMGGANTEAFFGQGTRLTVV.

This clonotype was recorded many times. The J gene is TRBJ2-7, the V gene TRBV20-1; weak D call: TRBD2 (6 bases). The CDR3 covers 14 residues. V lost 6 bases, J lost 4 bases, and 19 bases lay in between. Germline loops: CDR1 DFQATT, CDR2 SNEGSKA (reference sequence). In DNA, the CDR3 is TGCAGTGCCAGGGAGGCCACCTCTGTATACGAGCAGTACTTC. Encoded protein: CSAREATSVYEQYF.

This rearrangement joins TRBV30 to TRBJ1-1; tentative D call: TRBD1 (6 bases). Germline CDR1 and CDR2: GTSNPN and SVGIG (reference sequence). Trimming removed 2 bases from V and 5 bases from J, with 9 bases in between. This CDR3 has 12 amino acids. CDR3 nucleotide sequence: TGTGCCTGGAGTCCAGGGGTGACTGAAGCTTTCTTT. It codes for CAWSPGVTEAFF.

This clonotype was picked up a small number of times. The rearrangement joins TRBV9 to TRBJ2-7; D remains unclear. The CDR3 has 15 residues. Germline CDR1 and CDR2: SGDLS and YYNGEE. The V and J ends lost 3 bases and 2 bases respectively, with 15 bases between them. The CDR3 DNA reads as TGTGCCAGCAGCGGTAGTAGTCGTCCTCCCTACGAGCAGTACTTC. Its protein product is CASSGSSRPPYEQYF.

This clonotype was observed many times. The chain recombines TRBV24-1 with TRBJ2-7; no reliable D call. V was cut by 3 bases and J by 3 bases, with 2 bases left in between. The CDR3 extends over 11 amino acids. Germline V gives CDR1 KGHDR, CDR2 SFDVKD. The CDR3 DNA follows: TGTGCCACCAGTGATATCTACGAGCAGTACTTC. It yields the protein CATSDIYEQYF.